This T cell receptor (beta chain) is drawn from a study of T cell responses to AZD1222 COVID-19 vaccine. A word on this clone: Its antigen is not identified.

The data were produced by immunoSEQ multiplex PCR, yet TCRdb's version contains in-frame clones alone and is incomplete. This sample has about 69,000 clones; under 90% occur once, and the top ten carry over 11%. Regarding the study as a whole: Receipt of two AZD1222 doses was followed by a rise in Spike-specific TCR breadth and depth. Only five to seven individuals given AZD1222 were seropositive at baseline. Clonal diversity was possibly underestimated, and white British individuals and females predominated among donors.

Trimming stripped 3 bases from V and 7 bases from J, with 4 bases between. The CDR3 is made up of 11 amino acids. This material consisted of peripheral blood, taken 28 days after the second AZD1222 dose. The chain couples TRBV12-3 or TRBV12-4 to TRBJ2-1; the D is unclear. The TCR sequence derives from an adult who received the AZD1222 COVID-19 vaccine. CDR3 bases: TGTGCCAGCAGTTTTCGGAATGAGCAGTTCTTC. Amino acid sequence: CASSFRNEQFF.